The present TCR beta chain was sequenced within a study of CD8+ T cells in alopecia areata. Study conclusions and caveats: The study found TCR sharing across patients less clear than in mice, possibly for HLA reasons.

Isolated RNA was reverse transcribed into cDNA used as the sequencing template. Here immunoSEQ multiplex PCR was the method, and the copy in TCRdb shows in-frame clones only, minus some. The table includes hundreds of thousands of clones, around two thirds detected once. The CDR3 is 15 amino acids. Germline V gene data show CDR1 as MGHRA and CDR2 as YSYEKL. Germline trimming cut 2 bases from V and 6 bases from J; bases unmatched to any gene: 3. About this clone itself: Its antigen remains unknown.

The source is a human donor with alopecia areata. J is TRBJ1-6 and V is TRBV4-1, with 8 bases aligning to TRBD1. Sequencing was performed on CD4+ T cells sorted from blood, taken at week 0. DNA of the CDR3: TGCGCCAGCAGCCAAACGGACAGGGTTAATTCACCCCTCCACTTT. It is translated as CASSQTDRVNSPLHF.